Listed below are T cell receptor beta chains from one sample, sequenced in a study of sequential checkpoint blockade in melanoma. Some clones are missing from TCRdb's copy, which holds only in-frame ones; the method was immunoSEQ multiplex PCR. The sample carries around 18,000 clones, roughly 74% recorded once. The sequencing used CD8+ T cells sorted from blood (inferred from file names), collected from a patient given nivolumab and ipilimumab in sequence. The receptor set was obtained from a human donor with melanoma. Both conserved end residues are trimmed from each CDR3. The listing skips clone size in some rows; elsewhere it reads once, few, many or a size class.

clone size: once
CDR3 length: 12
V gene: TRBV27
CDR3 protein: ASGRQGTNEKLF

clone size: -
CDR3 length: 16
V gene: TRBV27
CDR3 protein: ASSSPRLRSTDLSGYT

clone size: -
CDR3 length: 12
V gene: TRBV6-1
CDR3 protein: TLGGQTDNSPLH

clone size: -
CDR3 length: 13
V gene: TRBV2
CDR3 protein: ASTRPMTGNHGYT

clone size: few
CDR3 length: 16
V gene: TRBV4-3
CDR3 protein: ASSQQGRPGGPHNEQF

clone size: -
CDR3 length: 13
V gene: TRBV28
CDR3 protein: ASSLFTGAGQPQH

clone size: few
CDR3 length: 12
V gene: TRBV6-5
CDR3 protein: ASSYAQGNNIQY

clone size: -
CDR3 length: 11
V gene: TRBV11-2
CDR3 protein: ASSSGQGGEQY

clone size: -
CDR3 length: 14
V gene: TRBV9
CDR3 protein: ASSARTGETNEKLF

clone size: -
CDR3 length: 9
V gene: TRBV20-1
CDR3 protein: SARVSHEAF

clone size: -
CDR3 length: 11
V gene: TRBV5-8
CDR3 protein: ASSEGFSYEQY

clone size: once
CDR3 length: 12
V gene: TRBV19
CDR3 protein: ASSIDPVNTEAF

clone size: -
CDR3 length: 11
V gene: TRBV6-5
CDR3 protein: ASSYVAAGEQY

clone size: -
CDR3 length: 10
V gene: TRBV11-3
CDR3 protein: ASSLGGPEQY

clone size: -
CDR3 length: 14
V gene: TRBV29-1
CDR3 protein: SVEALLAGSTDTQY

clone size: -
CDR3 length: 13
V gene: TRBV6-1
CDR3 protein: ASSEIGQGIVGYT

clone size: -
CDR3 length: 14
V gene: TRBV6-6
CDR3 protein: ASSTFGTGIPYGYT

clone size: -
CDR3 length: 10
V gene: TRBV27
CDR3 protein: AVQAGPYEQY

clone size: -
CDR3 length: 13
V gene: TRBV5-4
CDR3 protein: ASSTPGDNNSPLH